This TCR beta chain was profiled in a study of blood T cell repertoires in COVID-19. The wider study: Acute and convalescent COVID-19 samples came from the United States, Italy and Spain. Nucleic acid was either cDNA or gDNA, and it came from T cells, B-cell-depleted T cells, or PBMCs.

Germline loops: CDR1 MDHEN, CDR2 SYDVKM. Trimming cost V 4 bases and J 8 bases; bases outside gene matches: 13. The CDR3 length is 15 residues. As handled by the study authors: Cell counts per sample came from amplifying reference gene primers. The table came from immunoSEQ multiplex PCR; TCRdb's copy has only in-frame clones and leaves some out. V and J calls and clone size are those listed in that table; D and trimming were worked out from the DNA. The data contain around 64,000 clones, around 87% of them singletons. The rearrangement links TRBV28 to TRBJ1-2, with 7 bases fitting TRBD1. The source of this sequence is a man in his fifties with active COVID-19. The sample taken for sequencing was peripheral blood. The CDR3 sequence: CASSSSQTGRVGYTF. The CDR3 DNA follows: TGTGCCAGCAGTTCCTCGCAGACAGGGCGAGTCGGCTACACCTTC.